This TCR beta chain derives from a study of cytomegalovirus exposure and HLA in healthy donors. Study-level findings and limits: A later analysis found that most CMV-associated TCR beta chains appeared HLA-restricted. Earlier analysis found most TCR beta V segments productive about 90% or about 30% of the time. Reported performance of the classifier showed diagnosis of cytomegalovirus status with high specificity and sensitivity.

The CDR3 is 11 amino acids. V lost 6 bases, J lost 6 bases, and 8 bases lay in between. CDR1 MNHNS and CDR2 SASEGT come from the germline V gene. A word on this clone: As yet, its antigen is unknown.

Researchers ran the PCR with 60 Vbeta and 13 Jbeta primers. The protocol was immunoSEQ multiplex PCR, while the TCRdb copy is restricted to in-frame clones and leaves out a portion. The table has approximately 92,000 clones, 65% to 90% seen once. This receptor was obtained from a woman in her 70s in good health and CMV-seropositive. The sample was PBMCs. The chain combines TRBV6-1 with TRBJ1-1, with a tentative D call TRBD1 (5 bases). The CDR3 region is CASRRQSEAFF. The CDR3 nucleotides are TGTGCCAGCAGACGACAGTCTGAAGCTTTCTTT.